One sample yielded the 27 T cell receptor beta chains listed below, sequenced in a study of CD8 T cells in Susac syndrome. Random hexamers were used to reverse transcribe roughly 0.5 to 1 ug of RNA. MiXCR, applied by TCRdb to the immunoSEQ multiplex PCR reads, yields one record per CDR3 protein. The sample has more than 65,000 distinct CDR3 sequences, 95% seen once; the top ten hold 0.24%. The sample was CD8+ T cells from PBMCs. Receptors originate from a human donor in good health.

The V call is TRBV18, the J call TRBJ2-5; D is possibly TRBD1 or TRBD2 (5 bases each). CDR3 length: 16 amino acids. CDR1 KGHSH and CDR2 LQKENI come from the germline V gene. The V and J ends lost 4 bases and 1 base respectively, with 16 bases between them. The CDR3 region has the DNA TGTGCCAGCTCACTTGGGGCGGGCACCGTCCAAGAGACCCAGTACTTC. The encoded protein is CASSLGAGTVQETQYF.

This chain connects TRBV12-3 or TRBV12-4 to TRBJ2-6; D may be TRBD2 (6 bases). The CDR3 has 19 residues. Trimming pared 3 bases from V and 1 base from J, leaving 19 bases between. In DNA, the CDR3 is TGTGCCAGCAGTTTTCTGGGGATGGGAGGTGGTTCTGGGGCCAACGTCCTGACTTTC. Amino acid sequence: CASSFLGMGGGSGANVLTF.

The rearrangement joins TRBV27 to TRBJ2-5; 9 nucleotides line up with TRBD1. V dropped 2 bases and J dropped 4; count of bases not matched to a gene: 5. This CDR3 contains 15 residues. Germline V gene lookup returns CDR1 MNHEY and CDR2 SMNVEV (reference sequence). In DNA form, the CDR3 reads TGTGCCAGCAGTTTAGGGGGACAGGGCGTAGAGACCCAGTACTTC. Residues: CASSLGGQGVETQYF.

The V gene is TRBV5-6, the J gene TRBJ2-1, with 9 bases aligning to TRBD2. Trimming took 5 bases from V and 6 from J; bases not matched to a gene: 3. CDR1 is SGHDT and CDR2 is YYEEEE in the germline V gene. The CDR3 sequence is 13 residues long. The DNA for the CDR3 is TGTGCCAGCAGATCAGCGGGGGGCAATGAGCAGTTCTTC. This encodes CASRSAGGNEQFF.

The chain joins TRBV2 to TRBJ2-1; D is unresolved. Trimming took 8 bases from V and 4 from J, leaving 15 bases between them. The CDR3 consists of 14 residues. Looked up from germline, CDR1 is SNHLY and CDR2 is FYNNEI. The CDR3 loop reads CASPRTGLYNEQFF. The CDR3 nucleotides read TGTGCCAGCCCACGCACCGGGCTTTACAATGAGCAGTTCTTC. Combining the CDR3 with reference TRBV2 and TRBJ2-1 gives the whole variable domain EPEVTQTPSHQVTQMGQEVILRCVPISNHLYFYWYRQILGQKVEFLVSFYNNEISEKSEIFDDQFSVERPDGSNFTLKIRSTKLEDSAMYFCASPRTGLYNEQFFGPGTRLTVL.

J is TRBJ1-5 and V is TRBV2, with D possibly being TRBD1 (6 bases). The CDR3 consists of 13 residues. From germline, CDR1 is SNHLY and CDR2 FYNNEI. Trimming pared 4 bases from V and 3 bases from J, leaving 7 bases between. The CDR3 region is CASSGDNNQPQHF. CDR3 DNA: TGTGCCAGCAGTGGGGACAACAATCAGCCCCAGCATTTT.

This sequence joins TRBV28 and TRBJ2-5; TRBD2 matches at 10 bases. Losses at the gene ends were 5 bases for V and 5 bases for J; bases not matched to a gene: 14. Germline CDR1 is MDHEN and CDR2 is SYDVKM. This CDR3 has 17 amino acids. The CDR3 DNA reads TGTGCCAGCAGTCCCTCGGGTAGCGGGGGGAGGAGGGAGACCCAGTACTTC. Translation gives CASSPSGSGGRRETQYF.

The genes are TRBV6-6 and TRBJ2-1; D is tentatively TRBD1 or TRBD2 (6 bases each). The V and J ends lost 5 bases and 8 bases respectively, with 19 bases between them. The germline V gene has CDR1 MNHNY and CDR2 SVGAGI (reference sequence). The CDR3 runs to 15 residues. CDR3 residues: CASSTRGQNRDEQFF. The DNA of the CDR3 is TGTGCCAGCAGTACCCGGGGGCAGAACCGCGATGAGCAGTTCTTC.

This chain uses TRBV2 with TRBJ2-1; D is perhaps TRBD1 (6 bases). Trimming removed 4 bases at V and 6 bases at J, with 13 bases between. Germline V gene lookup returns CDR1 SNHLY and CDR2 FYNNEI. The CDR3 is made up of 14 amino acids. The CDR3 bases are TGTGCCAGCAGTGCAGCAGGGGCGCGCAATGAGCAGTTCTTC. Translating it yields CASSAAGARNEQFF.

The chain combines TRBV14 with TRBJ1-2, with D hard to call. Germline CDR1 reads SGHDN; CDR2 reads FVKESK. The V end lost 0 bases, the J end lost 10 bases, and 18 bases lay between the germline ends. CDR3 size: 15 residues. CDR3 bases: TGTGCCAGCAGCCAAGATTGGACGCTAATGATGGCCTACACCTTC. Residues: CASSQDWTLMMAYTF.

The V call is TRBV29-1, the J call TRBJ2-7; no definite D call. This CDR3 region has 11 residues. CDR1 and CDR2 from the germline V gene are SQVTM and ANQGSEA. Trimming removed 6 bases from V and 4 bases from J, with 10 bases in between. CDR3 region: CSVETGYEQYF. CDR3 sequence (DNA): TGCAGCGTGGAGACGGGTTACGAGCAGTACTTC.

The CDR3 loop reads CAAYKVLAGIGADTQYF. In DNA form, the CDR3 reads TGTGCCGCATACAAAGTACTAGCGGGGATAGGAGCAGATACGCAGTATTTT. V gene TRBV7-9 combines with J gene TRBJ2-3; TRBD2 matches at 10 bases. Germline CDR1 is SEHNR and CDR2 is FQNEAQ (reference sequence). The junction had 18 bases not matched to a gene; V was cut back by 11 bases and J by 4 bases. The CDR3 sequence is 17 residues long.

The chain recombines TRBV7-8 with TRBJ1-1, with unresolved D. This CDR3 contains 15 residues. V was shortened by 0 bases and J by 0 bases, with 8 bases between the two germline ends. Germline V gene lookup returns CDR1 SGHVS and CDR2 FQNEAQ. The CDR3 DNA reads TGTGCCAGCAGCTTAGCGATAACCATGAACACTGAAGCTTTCTTT. It specifies CASSLAITMNTEAFF.

This chain uses TRBV2 with TRBJ1-1, with no clear D. CDR3 length: 14 amino acids. CDR1 and CDR2 (germline): SNHLY, FYNNEI. V gave up 0 bases and J gave up 5 bases, with 10 bases separating them. The CDR3 bases are TGTGCCAGCAGTGAAGCAGGATGGGGTACTGAAGCTTTCTTT. Its protein product is CASSEAGWGTEAFF.

J is TRBJ2-3 and V is TRBV6-6; 9 positions agree with TRBD2. The length of the CDR3 is 16 residues. Looked up from germline, CDR1 is MNHNY and CDR2 is SVGAGI (reference sequence). Germline trimming cut 3 bases from V and 4 bases from J; bases unmatched to any gene: 8. CDR3 amino acids: CASSYRLAGRADTQYF. As DNA, the CDR3 is TGTGCCAGCAGTTATCGTCTAGCGGGGAGGGCAGATACGCAGTATTTT.

J is TRBJ2-2 and V is TRBV30; 8 nucleotides line up with TRBD1. Trimming at V came to 4 bases and at J to 4 bases, leaving 2 bases not matched to a gene. The CDR3 extends over 13 amino acids. Germline V gene lookup returns CDR1 GTSNPN and CDR2 SVGIG (reference sequence). The CDR3 sequence: CAWIRGLTGELFF. The CDR3 region has the DNA TGTGCCTGGATCAGGGGGCTCACCGGGGAGCTGTTTTTT.

This chain connects TRBV5-6 to TRBJ1-5, with a possible D match to TRBD1 (5 bases). This CDR3 spans 15 amino acids. Germline V lookup: CDR1 SGHDT, CDR2 YYEEEE. V was clipped by 2 bases and J by 6 bases, with 15 bases between them. The chain's CDR3 is CASSLGENSFQPQHF. In DNA form, the CDR3 reads TGTGCCAGCAGCTTAGGGGAAAATTCCTTTCAGCCCCAGCATTTT. Using reference TRBV5-6 and TRBJ1-5 for the parts outside the CDR3, the full variable domain is DAGVTQSPTHLIKTRGQQVTLRCSPKSGHDTVSWYQQALGQGPQFIFQYYEEEERQRGNFPDRFSGHQFPNYSSELNVNALLLGDSALYLCASSLGENSFQPQHFGDGTRLSIL.

The J gene is TRBJ1-5, the V gene TRBV20-1; TRBD1 is a possible D gene (5 bases). Germline V CDR1 and CDR2: DFQATT, SNEGSKA (reference sequence). With 5 bases removed from V and 3 bases from J, the gap between germline ends came to 14 bases. The CDR3 has 14 residues. CDR3 sequence (DNA): TGCAGTGCTTCAAAGGAGGGACTCAATCAGCCCCAGCATTTT. It encodes CSASKEGLNQPQHF.

In its sample, this clonotype was seen once. The chain carries TRBV7-8 and TRBJ2-1; D is unclear. The germline V gene encodes CDR1 SGHVS and CDR2 FQNEAQ. V was shortened by 6 bases and J by 2 bases, with 17 bases between the two germline ends. This CDR3 is 16 amino acids long. CDR3 bases: TGTGCCAGCAGACTAAGTTCCGGTAACCCCTACAATGAGCAGTTCTTC. Encoded protein: CASRLSSGNPYNEQFF. Together with reference TRBV7-8 and TRBJ2-1, the CDR3 gives the full variable domain: GAGVSQSPRYKVAKRGQDVALRCDPISGHVSLFWYQQALGQGPEFLTYFQNEAQLDKSGLPSDRFFAERPEGSVSTLKIQRTQQEDSAVYLCASRLSSGNPYNEQFFGPGTRLTVL.

This chain's CDR3 is CASSSPYNEPQHF. DNA for the CDR3: TGTGCCAGCAGTTCCCCGTATAACGAACCCCAGCATTTT. The V and J genes are TRBV12-3 or TRBV12-4 and TRBJ1-5; D gene uncertain. V lost 4 bases to trimming and J lost 10 bases, with 14 bases between them. This CDR3 comprises 13 residues.

The chain is built from TRBV29-1 and TRBJ2-1; no definite D call. From germline, CDR1 is SQVTM and CDR2 ANQGSEA. Trimming pared 1 base from V and 6 bases from J, leaving 7 bases between. The CDR3 loop spans 12 amino acids. The CDR3 sequence is CSVEVNGNEQFF. The CDR3, as DNA: TGCAGCGTTGAAGTCAATGGCAATGAGCAGTTCTTC.

This clonotype has just one count. The chain is built from TRBV6-5 and TRBJ2-1; D gene uncertain. Germline CDR1 is MNHEY and CDR2 is SVGAGI. V gave up 5 bases and J gave up 1 base, with 12 bases separating them. The CDR3 sequence is 15 residues long. CDR3 residues: CASSPRHYSYNEQFF. The CDR3 DNA sequence: TGTGCCAGCAGTCCTCGCCACTATTCCTACAATGAGCAGTTCTTC.

V and J are TRBV27 and TRBJ1-1; 9 nucleotides agree with TRBD1. The V segment lost 10 bases and the J segment 5 bases; nucleotides outside the gene matches: 11. The germline V gene encodes CDR1 MNHEY and CDR2 SMNVEV (reference sequence). The CDR3 extends over 14 amino acids. CDR3 in amino acids: CATGTGITPTEAFF. The CDR3 DNA reads TGTGCCACGGGGACAGGGATCACCCCAACTGAAGCTTTCTTT.

This sequence joins TRBV7-2 and TRBJ2-3, with D perhaps matching TRBD2 (5 bases). This CDR3 region has 15 residues. V shed 6 bases and J shed 2 bases, with 15 bases lying between them. Germline-derived CDR1 and CDR2 are SGHTA and FQGNSA. The CDR3 DNA reads TGTGCCAGCAGTCAACGGGAAGAAGTCACAGATACGCAGTATTTT. Amino acids: CASSQREEVTDTQYF.

The chain is built from TRBV27 and TRBJ2-7, with 8 nucleotides matching TRBD1. The trim removed 2 bases at V and 1 base at J, leaving 1 base unmatched. Germline values: CDR1 MNHEY, CDR2 SMNVEV (reference sequence). The CDR3 runs 14 residues. The CDR3 here is CASSLQGASYEQYF. Written as DNA, the CDR3 is TGTGCCAGCAGTTTACAGGGGGCTTCCTACGAGCAGTACTTC.

The chain links TRBV4-1 to TRBJ2-1; no firm D call. The germline V gene has CDR1 MGHRA and CDR2 YSYEKL. This CDR3 region has 14 residues. Trimming took off 0 bases at V and 7 bases at J, with 10 bases between the two ends. The DNA of the CDR3 is TGCGCCAGCAGCCAAGAAAGAGCAGATAATGAGCAGTTCTTC. Translated: CASSQERADNEQFF.

The chain couples TRBV19 to TRBJ1-5; D possibly corresponds to TRBD1 (6 bases). Germline V gene data show CDR1 as LNHDA and CDR2 as SQIVND (reference sequence). Trimming took 6 bases from V and 5 from J, leaving 14 bases between them. The CDR3 covers 14 residues. CDR3 sequence: CASSSRQDYQPQHF. The CDR3 DNA reads as TGTGCCAGTAGCTCTCGACAGGACTATCAGCCCCAGCATTTT.